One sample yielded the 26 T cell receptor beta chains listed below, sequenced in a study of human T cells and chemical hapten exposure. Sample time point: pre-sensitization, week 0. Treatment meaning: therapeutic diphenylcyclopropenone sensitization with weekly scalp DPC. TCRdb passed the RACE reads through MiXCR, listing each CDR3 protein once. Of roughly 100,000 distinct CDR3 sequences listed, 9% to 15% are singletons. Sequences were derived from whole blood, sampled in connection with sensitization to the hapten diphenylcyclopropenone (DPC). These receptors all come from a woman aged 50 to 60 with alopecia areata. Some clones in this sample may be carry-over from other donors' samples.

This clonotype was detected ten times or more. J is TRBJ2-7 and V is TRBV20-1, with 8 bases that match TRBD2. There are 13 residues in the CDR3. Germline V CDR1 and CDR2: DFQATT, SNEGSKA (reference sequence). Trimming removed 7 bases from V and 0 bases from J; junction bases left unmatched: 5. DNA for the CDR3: TGCAGTGAAGTTGGACTAGCCTCCTACGAGCAGTACTTC. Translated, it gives CSEVGLASYEQYF.

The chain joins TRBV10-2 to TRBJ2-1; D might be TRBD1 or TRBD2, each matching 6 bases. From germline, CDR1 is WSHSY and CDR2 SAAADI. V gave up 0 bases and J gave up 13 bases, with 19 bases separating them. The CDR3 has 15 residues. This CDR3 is CASSESTGGKEVQFF. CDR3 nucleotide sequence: TGCGCCAGCAGTGAGTCGACAGGCGGGAAAGAGGTTCAGTTCTTC.

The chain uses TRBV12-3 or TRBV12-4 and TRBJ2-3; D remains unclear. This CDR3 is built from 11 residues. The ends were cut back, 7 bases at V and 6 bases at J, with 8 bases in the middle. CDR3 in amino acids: CASNSFDTQYF. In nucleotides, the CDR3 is TGTGCCAGCAACTCTTTCGATACGCAGTATTTT.

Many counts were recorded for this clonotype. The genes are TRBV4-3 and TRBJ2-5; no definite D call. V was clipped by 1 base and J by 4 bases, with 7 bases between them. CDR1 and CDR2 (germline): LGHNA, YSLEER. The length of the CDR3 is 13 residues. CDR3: CASSQGIIETQYF. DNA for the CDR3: TGCGCCAGCAGCCAAGGGATTATAGAGACCCAGTACTTC.

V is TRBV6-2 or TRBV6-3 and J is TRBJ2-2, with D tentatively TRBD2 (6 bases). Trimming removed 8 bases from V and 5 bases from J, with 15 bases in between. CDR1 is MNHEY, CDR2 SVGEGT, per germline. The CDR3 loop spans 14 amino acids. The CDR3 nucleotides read TGTGCCAGCCGCCCCCGAGGAGGGACCGGGGAGCTGTTTTTT. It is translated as CASRPRGGTGELFF.

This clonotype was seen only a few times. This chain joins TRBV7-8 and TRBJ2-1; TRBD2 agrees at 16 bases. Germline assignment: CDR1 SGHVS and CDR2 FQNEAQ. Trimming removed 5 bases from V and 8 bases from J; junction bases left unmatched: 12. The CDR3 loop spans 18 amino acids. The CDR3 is CASSRRSGTSGGADEQFF. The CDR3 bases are TGTGCCAGCAGCCGACGATCCGGGACTAGCGGGGGGGCCGATGAGCAGTTCTTC.

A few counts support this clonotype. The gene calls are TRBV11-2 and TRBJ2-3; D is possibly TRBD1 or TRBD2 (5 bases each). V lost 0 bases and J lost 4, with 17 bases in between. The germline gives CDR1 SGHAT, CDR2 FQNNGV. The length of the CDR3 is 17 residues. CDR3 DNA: TGTGCCAGCAGCTTAGATACCCTACCCAGGGAGTCAGATACGCAGTATTTT. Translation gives CASSLDTLPRESDTQYF.

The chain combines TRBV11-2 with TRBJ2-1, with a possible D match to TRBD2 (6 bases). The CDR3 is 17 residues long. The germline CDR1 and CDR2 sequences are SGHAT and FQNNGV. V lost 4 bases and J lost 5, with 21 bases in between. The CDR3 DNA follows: TGTGCCAGCAGCTCCGGGACCTGGGACTCCAACGACAATGAGCAGTTCTTC. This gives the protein CASSSGTWDSNDNEQFF.

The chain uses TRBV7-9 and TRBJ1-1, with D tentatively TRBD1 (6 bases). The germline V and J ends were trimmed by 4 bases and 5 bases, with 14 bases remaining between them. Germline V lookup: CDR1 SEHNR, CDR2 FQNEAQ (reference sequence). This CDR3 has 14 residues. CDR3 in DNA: TGTGCCAGCAGCTCCCTAACAGGGAATACTGAAGCTTTCTTT. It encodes CASSSLTGNTEAFF.

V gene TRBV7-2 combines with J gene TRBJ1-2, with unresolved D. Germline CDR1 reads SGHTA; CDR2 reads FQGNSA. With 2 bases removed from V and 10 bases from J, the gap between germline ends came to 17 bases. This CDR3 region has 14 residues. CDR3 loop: CASSLSNWSDAYTF. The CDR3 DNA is TGTGCCAGCAGCTTATCCAACTGGAGCGACGCCTACACCTTC.

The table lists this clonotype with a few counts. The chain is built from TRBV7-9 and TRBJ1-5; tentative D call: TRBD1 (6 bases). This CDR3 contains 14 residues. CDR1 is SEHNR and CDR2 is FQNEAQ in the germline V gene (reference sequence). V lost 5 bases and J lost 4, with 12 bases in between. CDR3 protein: CASSQDTGNQPQHF. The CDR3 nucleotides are TGTGCCAGCAGCCAAGACACAGGGAATCAGCCCCAGCATTTT.

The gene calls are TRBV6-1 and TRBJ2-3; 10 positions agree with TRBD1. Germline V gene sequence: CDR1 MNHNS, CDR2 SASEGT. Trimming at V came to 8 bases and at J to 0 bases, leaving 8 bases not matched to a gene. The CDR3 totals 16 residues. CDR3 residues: CASVTGGASSTDTQYF. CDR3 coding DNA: TGTGCCAGCGTGACAGGGGGCGCGAGTAGCACAGATACGCAGTATTTT.

CDR3 sequence: CASSLDGAGSEAFF. The CDR3 DNA sequence: TGTGCCAGCAGTTTGGACGGGGCAGGGTCTGAAGCTTTCTTT. The V call is TRBV12-3 or TRBV12-4, the J call TRBJ1-1; tentative D call: TRBD1 (5 bases). The CDR3 extends over 14 amino acids. Trimming took 3 bases from V and 6 from J, leaving 14 bases between them.

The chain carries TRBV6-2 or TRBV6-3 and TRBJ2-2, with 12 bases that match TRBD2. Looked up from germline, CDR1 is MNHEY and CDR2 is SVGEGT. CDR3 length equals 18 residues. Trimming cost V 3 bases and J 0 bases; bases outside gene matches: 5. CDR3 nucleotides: TGTGCCAGCAGTTATGGACTAGCGGGGCATTCGAACACCGGGGAGCTGTTTTTT. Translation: CASSYGLAGHSNTGELFF.

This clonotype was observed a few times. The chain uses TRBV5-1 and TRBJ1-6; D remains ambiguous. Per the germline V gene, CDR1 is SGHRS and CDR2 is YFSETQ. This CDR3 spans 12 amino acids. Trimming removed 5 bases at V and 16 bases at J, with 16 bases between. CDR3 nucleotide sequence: TGCGCCAGCAGTTTAGCAGGAATTGGGCTCCACTTT. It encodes CASSLAGIGLHF. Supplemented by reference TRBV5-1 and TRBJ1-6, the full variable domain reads KAGVTQTPRYLIKTRGQQVTLSCSPISGHRSVSWYQQTPGQGLQFLFEYFSETQRNKGNFPGRFSGRQFSNSRSEMNVSTLELGDSALYLCASSLAGIGLHFGNGTRLTVT.

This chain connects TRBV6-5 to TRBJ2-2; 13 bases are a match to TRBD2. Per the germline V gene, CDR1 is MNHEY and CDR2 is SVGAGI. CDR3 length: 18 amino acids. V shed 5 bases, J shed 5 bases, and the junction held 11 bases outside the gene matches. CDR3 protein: CASSPRTSGSVRTGELFF. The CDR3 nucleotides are TGTGCCAGCAGTCCTAGGACTAGCGGGAGCGTTCGGACCGGGGAGCTGTTTTTT.

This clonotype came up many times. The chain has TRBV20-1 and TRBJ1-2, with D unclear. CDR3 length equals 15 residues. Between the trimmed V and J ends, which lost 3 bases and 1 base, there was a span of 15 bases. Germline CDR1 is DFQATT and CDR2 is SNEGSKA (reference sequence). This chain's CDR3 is CSARDRLRGNYGYTF. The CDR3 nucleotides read TGCAGTGCTAGGGATCGTTTACGGGGTAACTATGGCTACACCTTC.

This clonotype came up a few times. The CDR3 here is CASRPRRGLVHEQYF. In DNA, the CDR3 is TGTGCCAGCAGACCCCGGAGAGGACTAGTCCACGAGCAGTACTTC. The chain has TRBV6-5 and TRBJ2-7, with TRBD2 identical over 7 bases. The V gene's germline CDR1 is MNHEY and CDR2 SVGAGI. Trimming took 6 bases from V and 5 from J; bases not matched to a gene: 13. This CDR3 has 15 residues.

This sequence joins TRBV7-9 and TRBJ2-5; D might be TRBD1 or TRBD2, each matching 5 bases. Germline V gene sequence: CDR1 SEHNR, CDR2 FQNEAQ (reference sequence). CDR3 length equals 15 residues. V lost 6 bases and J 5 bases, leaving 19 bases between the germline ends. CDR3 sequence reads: CASRKQQAGGETQYF. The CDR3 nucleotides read TGTGCCAGCAGAAAACAACAGGCCGGCGGGGAGACCCAGTACTTC.

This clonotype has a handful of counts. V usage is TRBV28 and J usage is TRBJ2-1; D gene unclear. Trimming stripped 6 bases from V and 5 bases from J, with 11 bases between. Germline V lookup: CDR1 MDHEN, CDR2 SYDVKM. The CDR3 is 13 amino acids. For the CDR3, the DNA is TGTGCCAGCAGGAGCGCAGAGGACAATGAGCAGTTCTTC. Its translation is CASRSAEDNEQFF. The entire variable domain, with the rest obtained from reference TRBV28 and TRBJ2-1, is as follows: DVKVTQSSRYLVKRTGEKVFLECVQDMDHENMFWYRQDPGLGLRLIYFSYDVKMKEKGDIPEGYSVSREKKERFSLILESASTNQTSMYLCASRSAEDNEQFFGPGTRLTVL.

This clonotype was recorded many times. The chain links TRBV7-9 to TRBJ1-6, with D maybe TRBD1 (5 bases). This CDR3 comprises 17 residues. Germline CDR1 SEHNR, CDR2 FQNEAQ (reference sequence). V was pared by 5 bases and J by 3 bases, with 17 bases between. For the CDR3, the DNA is TGTGCCAGCAGCCGCAGCGGGGGAAGGTTCTATAATTCACCCCTCCACTTT. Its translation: CASSRSGGRFYNSPLHF. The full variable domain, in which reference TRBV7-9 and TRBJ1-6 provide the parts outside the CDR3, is DTGVSQNPRHKITKRGQNVTFRCDPISEHNRLYWYRQTLGQGPEFLTYFQNEAQLEKSRLLSDRFSAERPKGSFSTLEIQRTEQGDSAMYLCASSRSGGRFYNSPLHFGNGTRLTVT.

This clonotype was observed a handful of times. In DNA form, the CDR3 reads TGTGCCAGCAGCTCTGGAGGGACTTTATCGACCTATGGCTACACCTTC. This sequence encodes CASSSGGTLSTYGYTF. The gene calls are TRBV5-4 and TRBJ1-2; D may be TRBD1 (5 bases). Germline V CDR1 and CDR2: SGHNT, YYREEE (reference sequence). The V end was cut by 3 bases, the J end by 4 bases, with 19 bases between. This CDR3 is 16 amino acids long.

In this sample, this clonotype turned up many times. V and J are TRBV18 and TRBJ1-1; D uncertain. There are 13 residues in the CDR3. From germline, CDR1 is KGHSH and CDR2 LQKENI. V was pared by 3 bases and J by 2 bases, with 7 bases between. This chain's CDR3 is CASSPPYNTEAFF. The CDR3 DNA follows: TGTGCCAGCTCACCTCCGTATAACACTGAAGCTTTCTTT.

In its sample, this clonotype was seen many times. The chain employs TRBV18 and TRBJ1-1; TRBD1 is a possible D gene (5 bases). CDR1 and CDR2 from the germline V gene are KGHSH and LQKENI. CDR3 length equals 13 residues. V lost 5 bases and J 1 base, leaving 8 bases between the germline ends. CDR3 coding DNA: TGTGCCAGCTCAAACGGACAGAACACTGAAGCTTTCTTT. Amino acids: CASSNGQNTEAFF.

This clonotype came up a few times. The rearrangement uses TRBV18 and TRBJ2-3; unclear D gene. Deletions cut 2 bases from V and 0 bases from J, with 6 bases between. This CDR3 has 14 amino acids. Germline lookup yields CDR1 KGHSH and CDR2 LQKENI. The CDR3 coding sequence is TGTGCCAGCTCACCAGAGCTGAGCACAGATACGCAGTATTTT. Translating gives CASSPELSTDTQYF.

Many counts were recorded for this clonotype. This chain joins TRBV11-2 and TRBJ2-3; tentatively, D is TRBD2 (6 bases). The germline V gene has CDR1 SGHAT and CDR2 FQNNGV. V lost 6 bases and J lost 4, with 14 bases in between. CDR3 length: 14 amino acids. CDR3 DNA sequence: TGTGCCAGCAGGGAGAGGAGGGTTCCAGATACGCAGTATTTT. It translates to CASRERRVPDTQYF.